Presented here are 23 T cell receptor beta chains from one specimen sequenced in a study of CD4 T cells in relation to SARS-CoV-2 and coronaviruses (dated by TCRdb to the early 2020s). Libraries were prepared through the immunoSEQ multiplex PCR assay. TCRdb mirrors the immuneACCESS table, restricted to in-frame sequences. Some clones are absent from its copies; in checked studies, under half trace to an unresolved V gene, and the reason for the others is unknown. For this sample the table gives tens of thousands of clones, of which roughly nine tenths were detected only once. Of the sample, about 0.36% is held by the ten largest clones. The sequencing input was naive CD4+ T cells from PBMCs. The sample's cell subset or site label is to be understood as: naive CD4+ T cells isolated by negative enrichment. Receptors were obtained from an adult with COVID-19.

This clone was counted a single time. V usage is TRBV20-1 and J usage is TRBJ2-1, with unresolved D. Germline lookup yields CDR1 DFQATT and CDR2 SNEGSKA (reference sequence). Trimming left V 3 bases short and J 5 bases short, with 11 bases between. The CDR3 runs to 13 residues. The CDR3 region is CSASFQNNNEQFF. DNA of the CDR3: TGCAGTGCTAGTTTTCAGAACAACAATGAGCAGTTCTTC.

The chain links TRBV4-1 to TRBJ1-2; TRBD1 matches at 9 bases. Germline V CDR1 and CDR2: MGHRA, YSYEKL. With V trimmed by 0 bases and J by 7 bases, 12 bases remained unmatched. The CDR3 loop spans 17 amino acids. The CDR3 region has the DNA TGCGCCAGCAGCCAAGATGGGGGGACAGGGATATATCTTGGCTACACCTTC. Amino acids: CASSQDGGTGIYLGYTF.

This chain's CDR3 is CSATLGGYTF. CDR3 in DNA: TGCAGTGCTACCCTGGGTGGCTACACCTTC. The chain employs TRBV20-1 and TRBJ1-2, with no clear D. Germline values: CDR1 DFQATT, CDR2 SNEGSKA (reference sequence). Between the trimmed V and J ends, which lost 4 bases and 7 bases, there was a span of 7 bases. The CDR3 has 10 residues.

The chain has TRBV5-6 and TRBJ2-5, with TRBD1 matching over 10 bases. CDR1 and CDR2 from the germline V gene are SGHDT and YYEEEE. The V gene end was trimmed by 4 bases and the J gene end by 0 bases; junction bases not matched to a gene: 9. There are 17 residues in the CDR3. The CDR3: CASSQLGGQGYQETQYF. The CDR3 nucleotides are TGTGCCAGCAGCCAACTCGGGGGACAGGGGTACCAAGAGACCCAGTACTTC.

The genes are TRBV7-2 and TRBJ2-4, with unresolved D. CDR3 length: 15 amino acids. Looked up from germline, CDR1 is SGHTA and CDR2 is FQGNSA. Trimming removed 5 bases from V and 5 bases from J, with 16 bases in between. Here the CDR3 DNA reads TGTGCCAGCAGCCCGGGCTCTCAGCGCCAAAACATTCAGTACTTC. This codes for CASSPGSQRQNIQYF.

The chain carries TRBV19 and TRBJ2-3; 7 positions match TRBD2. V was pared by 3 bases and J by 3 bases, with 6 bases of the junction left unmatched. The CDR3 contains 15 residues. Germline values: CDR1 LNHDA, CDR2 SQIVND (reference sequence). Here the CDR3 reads CASSIRLAETDTQYF. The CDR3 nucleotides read TGTGCCAGTAGTATTCGGCTAGCGGAAACAGATACGCAGTATTTT.

The CDR3 nucleotides are TGTGCCAGCAGTCCAAACAGGGTGTCCTATAATTCACCCCTCCACTTT. Amino acid sequence: CASSPNRVSYNSPLHF. V gene TRBV27 combines with J gene TRBJ1-6; TRBD1 might be the D (6 bases). The CDR3 spans 16 residues. CDR1 is MNHEY, CDR2 SMNVEV, per germline (reference sequence). The V end was cut by 5 bases, the J end by 1 base, with 12 bases between.

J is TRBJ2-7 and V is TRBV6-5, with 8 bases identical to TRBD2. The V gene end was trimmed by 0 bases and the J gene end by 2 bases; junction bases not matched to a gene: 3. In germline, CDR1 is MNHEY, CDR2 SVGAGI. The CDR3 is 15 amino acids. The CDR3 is CASSYSAGAAYEQYF. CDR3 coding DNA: TGTGCCAGCAGTTACTCAGCGGGAGCGGCCTACGAGCAGTACTTC.

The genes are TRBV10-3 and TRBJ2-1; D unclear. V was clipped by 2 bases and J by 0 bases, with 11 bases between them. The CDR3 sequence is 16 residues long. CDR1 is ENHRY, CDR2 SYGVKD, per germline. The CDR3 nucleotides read TGTGCCATCAGTGAGATGTTGGACCACTCCTACAATGAGCAGTTCTTC. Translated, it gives CAISEMLDHSYNEQFF.

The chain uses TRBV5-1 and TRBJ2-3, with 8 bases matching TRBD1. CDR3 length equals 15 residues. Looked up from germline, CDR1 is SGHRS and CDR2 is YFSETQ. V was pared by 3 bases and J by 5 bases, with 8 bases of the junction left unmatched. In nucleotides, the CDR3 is TGCGCCAGCAGCTCAAACACAGGACAGGGAGATACGCAGTATTTT. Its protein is CASSSNTGQGDTQYF.

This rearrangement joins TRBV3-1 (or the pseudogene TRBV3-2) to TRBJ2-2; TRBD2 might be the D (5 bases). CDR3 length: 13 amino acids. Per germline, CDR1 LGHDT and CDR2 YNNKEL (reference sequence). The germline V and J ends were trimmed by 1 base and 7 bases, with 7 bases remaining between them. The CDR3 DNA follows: TGTGCCAGCAGCCAAGGGGGAGTCGGGGAGCTGTTTTTT. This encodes CASSQGGVGELFF.

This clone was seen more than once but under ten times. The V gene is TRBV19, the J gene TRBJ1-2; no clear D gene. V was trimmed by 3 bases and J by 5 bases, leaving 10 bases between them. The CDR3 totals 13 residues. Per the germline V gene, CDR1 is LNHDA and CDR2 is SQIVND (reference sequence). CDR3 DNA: TGTGCCAGTAGTATTGGAGCGGTTTATGGCTACACCTTC. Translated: CASSIGAVYGYTF.

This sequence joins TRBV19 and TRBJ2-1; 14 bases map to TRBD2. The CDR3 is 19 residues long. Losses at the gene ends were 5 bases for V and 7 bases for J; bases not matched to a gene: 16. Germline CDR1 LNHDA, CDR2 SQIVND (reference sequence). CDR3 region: CASSPPGLAGVLGGNEQFF. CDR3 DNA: TGTGCCAGTAGTCCTCCGGGACTAGCGGGAGTACTGGGTGGTAATGAGCAGTTCTTC.

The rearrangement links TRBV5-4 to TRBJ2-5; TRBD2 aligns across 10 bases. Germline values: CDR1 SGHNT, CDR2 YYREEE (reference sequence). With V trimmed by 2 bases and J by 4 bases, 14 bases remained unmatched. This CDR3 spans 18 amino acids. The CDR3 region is CASSLLTSGMDLGETQYF. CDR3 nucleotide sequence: TGTGCCAGCAGCTTACTCACTAGCGGGATGGATTTAGGAGAGACCCAGTACTTC.

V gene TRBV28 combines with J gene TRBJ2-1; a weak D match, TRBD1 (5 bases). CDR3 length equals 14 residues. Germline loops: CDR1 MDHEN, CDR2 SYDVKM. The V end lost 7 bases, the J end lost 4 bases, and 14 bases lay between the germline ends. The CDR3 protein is CASNLRALYNEQFF. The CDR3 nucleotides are TGTGCCAGCAACCTCAGGGCCTTATACAATGAGCAGTTCTTC.

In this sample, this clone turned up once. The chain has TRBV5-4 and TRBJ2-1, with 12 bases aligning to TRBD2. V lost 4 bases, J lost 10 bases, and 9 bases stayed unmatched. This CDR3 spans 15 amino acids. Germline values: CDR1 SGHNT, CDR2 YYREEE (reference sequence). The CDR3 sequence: CASSPRLAGAREQFF. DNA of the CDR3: TGTGCCAGCAGCCCTCGACTAGCGGGGGCCCGGGAGCAGTTCTTC.

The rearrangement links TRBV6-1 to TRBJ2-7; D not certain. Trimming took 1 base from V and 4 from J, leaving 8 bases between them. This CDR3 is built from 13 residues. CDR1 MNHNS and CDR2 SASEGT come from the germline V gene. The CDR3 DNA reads TGTGCCAGCAGTGAAGGATTCCTGTACGAGCAGTACTTC. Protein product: CASSEGFLYEQYF.

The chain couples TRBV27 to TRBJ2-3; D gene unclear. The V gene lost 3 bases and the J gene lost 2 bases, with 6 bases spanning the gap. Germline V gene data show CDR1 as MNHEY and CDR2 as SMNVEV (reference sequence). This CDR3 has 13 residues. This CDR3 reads CASSFQITDTQYF. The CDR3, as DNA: TGTGCCAGCAGTTTCCAGATCACAGATACGCAGTATTTT.

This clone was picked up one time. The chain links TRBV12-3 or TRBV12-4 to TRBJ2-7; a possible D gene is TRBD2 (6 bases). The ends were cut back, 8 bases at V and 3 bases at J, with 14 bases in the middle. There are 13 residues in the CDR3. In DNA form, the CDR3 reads TGTGCCAGCTCCCCGGGACTGCACTACGAGCAGTACTTC. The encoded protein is CASSPGLHYEQYF.

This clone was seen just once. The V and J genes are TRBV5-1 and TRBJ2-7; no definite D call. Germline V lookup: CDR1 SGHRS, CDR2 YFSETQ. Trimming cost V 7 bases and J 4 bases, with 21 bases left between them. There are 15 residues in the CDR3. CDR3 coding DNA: TGCGCCAGCTTGTCCCGGGCTCTGGGATTATACGAGCAGTACTTC. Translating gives CASLSRALGLYEQYF.

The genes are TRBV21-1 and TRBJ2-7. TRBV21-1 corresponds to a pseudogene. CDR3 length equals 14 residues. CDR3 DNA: TGTGCCAGCATGAGGGGTGGGAGCAAATACGAGCAGTACTTC. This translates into CASMRGGSKYEQYF.

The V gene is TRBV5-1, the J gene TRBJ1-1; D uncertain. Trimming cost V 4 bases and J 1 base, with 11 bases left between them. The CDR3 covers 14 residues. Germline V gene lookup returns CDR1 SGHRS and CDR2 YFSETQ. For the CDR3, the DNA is TGCGCCAGCAGCACACAAGCGTCGAACACTGAAGCTTTCTTT. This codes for CASSTQASNTEAFF.

This CDR3 is CASSSPDLSTGELFF. CDR3 DNA sequence: TGTGCCAGTAGTTCACCTGACCTTTCCACCGGGGAGCTGTTTTTT. The V call is TRBV19, the J call TRBJ2-2, with D uncertain. CDR1 and CDR2 (germline): LNHDA, SQIVND (reference sequence). The CDR3 is 15 amino acids. The V and J ends lost 5 bases and 4 bases respectively, with 14 bases between them. The full variable domain, its missing parts supplied by reference TRBV19 and TRBJ2-2, is DGGITQSPKYLFRKEGQNVTLSCEQNLNHDAMYWYRQDPGQGLRLIYYSQIVNDFQKGDIAEGYSVSREKKESFPLTVTSAQKNPTAFYLCASSSPDLSTGELFFGEGSRLTVL.